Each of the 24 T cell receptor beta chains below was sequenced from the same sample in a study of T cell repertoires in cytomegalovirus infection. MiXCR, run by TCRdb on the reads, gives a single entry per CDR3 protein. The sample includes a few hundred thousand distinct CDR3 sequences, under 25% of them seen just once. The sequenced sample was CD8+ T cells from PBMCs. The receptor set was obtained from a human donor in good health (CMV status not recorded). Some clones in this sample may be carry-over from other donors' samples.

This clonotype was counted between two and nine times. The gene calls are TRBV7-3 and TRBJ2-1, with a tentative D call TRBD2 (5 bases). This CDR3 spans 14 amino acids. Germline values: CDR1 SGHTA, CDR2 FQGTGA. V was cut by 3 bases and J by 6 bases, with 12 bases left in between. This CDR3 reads CASSFPGSGNEQFF. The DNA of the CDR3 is TGTGCCAGCAGCTTCCCGGGGAGCGGCAATGAGCAGTTCTTC.

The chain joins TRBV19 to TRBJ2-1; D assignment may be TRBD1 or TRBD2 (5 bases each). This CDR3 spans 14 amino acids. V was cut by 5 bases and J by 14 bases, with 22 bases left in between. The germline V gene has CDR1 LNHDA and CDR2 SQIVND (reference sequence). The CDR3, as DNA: TGTGCCAGTAGTCCCCCCGGGGCAGCGAGGTTTGAGTTCTTC. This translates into CASSPPGAARFEFF.

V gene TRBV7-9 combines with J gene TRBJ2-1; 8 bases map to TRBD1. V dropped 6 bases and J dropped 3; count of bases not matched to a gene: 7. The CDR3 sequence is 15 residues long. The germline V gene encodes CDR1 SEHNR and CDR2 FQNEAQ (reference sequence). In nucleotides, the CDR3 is TGTGCCAGCAGACCCGGGACAGGTCTCTACAATGAGCAGTTCTTC. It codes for CASRPGTGLYNEQFF.

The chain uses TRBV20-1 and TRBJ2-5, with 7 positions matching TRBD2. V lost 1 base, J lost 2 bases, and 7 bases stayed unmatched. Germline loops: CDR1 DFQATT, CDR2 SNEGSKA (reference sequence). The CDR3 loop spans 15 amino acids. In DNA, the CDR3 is TGCAGTGCTAGAGGGTGGGGGGGAGAACAAGAGACCCAGTACTTC. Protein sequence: CSARGWGGEQETQYF.

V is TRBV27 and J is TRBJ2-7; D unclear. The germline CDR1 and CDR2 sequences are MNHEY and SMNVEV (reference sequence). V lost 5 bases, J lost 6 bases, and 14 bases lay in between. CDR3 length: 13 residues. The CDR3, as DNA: TGTGCCAGCAGTATAACGCGTAGCAGCGAGCAGTACTTC. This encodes CASSITRSSEQYF.

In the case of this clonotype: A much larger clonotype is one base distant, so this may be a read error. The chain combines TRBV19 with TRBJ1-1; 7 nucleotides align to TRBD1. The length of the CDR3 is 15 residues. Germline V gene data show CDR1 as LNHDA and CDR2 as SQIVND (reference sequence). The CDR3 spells CASSIWGQQNIEAFF. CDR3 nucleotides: TGTGCCAGTAGTATTTGGGGACAGCAGAACATTGAAGCTTTCTTT.

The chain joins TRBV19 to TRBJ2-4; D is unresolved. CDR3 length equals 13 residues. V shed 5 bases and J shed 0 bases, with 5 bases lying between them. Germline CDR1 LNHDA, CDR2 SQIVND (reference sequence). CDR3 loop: CASSLVAKNIQYF. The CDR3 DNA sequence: TGTGCCAGTAGTCTGGTAGCCAAAAACATTCAGTACTTC.

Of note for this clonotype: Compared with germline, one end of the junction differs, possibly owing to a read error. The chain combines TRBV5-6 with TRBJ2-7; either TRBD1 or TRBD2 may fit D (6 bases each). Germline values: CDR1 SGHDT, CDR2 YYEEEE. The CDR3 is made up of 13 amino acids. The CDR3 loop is CTSSLAGHYEQYF. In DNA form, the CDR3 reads TGTACCAGCAGCTTGGCGGGACACTACGAGCAGTACTTC.

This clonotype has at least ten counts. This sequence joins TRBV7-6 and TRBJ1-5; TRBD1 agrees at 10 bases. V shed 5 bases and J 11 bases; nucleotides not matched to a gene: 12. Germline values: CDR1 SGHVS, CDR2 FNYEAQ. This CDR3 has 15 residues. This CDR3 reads CASSPSGTGASAQHF. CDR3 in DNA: TGTGCCAGCAGCCCCTCCGGGACAGGGGCTTCGGCCCAGCATTTT.

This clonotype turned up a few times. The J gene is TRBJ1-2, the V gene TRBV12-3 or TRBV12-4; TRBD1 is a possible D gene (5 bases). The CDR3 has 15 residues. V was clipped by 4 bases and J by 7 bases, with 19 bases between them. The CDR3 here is CASSSTRQSGLGYTF. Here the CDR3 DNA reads TGTGCCAGCAGTTCAACAAGACAGTCCGGACTTGGCTACACCTTC.

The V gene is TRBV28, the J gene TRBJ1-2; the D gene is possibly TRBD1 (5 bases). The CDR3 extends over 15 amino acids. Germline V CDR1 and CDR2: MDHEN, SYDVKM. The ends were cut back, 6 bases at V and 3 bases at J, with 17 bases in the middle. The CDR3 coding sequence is TGTGCCAGCAGCCGTAGCTCAGGAGGGGACTATGGCTACACCTTC. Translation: CASSRSSGGDYGYTF.

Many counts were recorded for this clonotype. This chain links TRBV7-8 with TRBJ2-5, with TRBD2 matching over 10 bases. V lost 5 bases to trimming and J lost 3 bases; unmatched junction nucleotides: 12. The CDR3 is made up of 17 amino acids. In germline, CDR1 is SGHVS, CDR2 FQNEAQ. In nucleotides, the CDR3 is TGTGCCAGCAGCCCAAAAACACCGGGACTAGCGAAAGAGACCCAGTACTTC. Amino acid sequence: CASSPKTPGLAKETQYF.

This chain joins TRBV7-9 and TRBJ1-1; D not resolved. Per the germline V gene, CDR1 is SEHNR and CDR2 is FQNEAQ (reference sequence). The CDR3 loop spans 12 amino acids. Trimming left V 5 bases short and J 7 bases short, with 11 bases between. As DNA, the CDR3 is TGTGCCAGCAGCACATACACGGATGAAGCTTTCTTT. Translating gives CASSTYTDEAFF.

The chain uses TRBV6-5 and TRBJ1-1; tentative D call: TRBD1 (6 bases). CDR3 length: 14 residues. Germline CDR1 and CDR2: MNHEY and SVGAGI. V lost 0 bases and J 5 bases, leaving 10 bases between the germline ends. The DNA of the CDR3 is TGTGCCAGCAGTTACTCTCTAGGGGGGACTGAAGCTTTCTTT. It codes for CASSYSLGGTEAFF.

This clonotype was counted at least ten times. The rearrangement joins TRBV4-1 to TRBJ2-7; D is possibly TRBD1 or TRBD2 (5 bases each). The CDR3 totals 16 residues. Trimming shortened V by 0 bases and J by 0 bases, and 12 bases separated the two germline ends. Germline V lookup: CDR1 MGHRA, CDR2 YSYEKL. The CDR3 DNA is TGCGCCAGCAGCCAAGATGAGGGGTGGAGCTCCTACGAGCAGTACTTC. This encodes CASSQDEGWSSYEQYF.

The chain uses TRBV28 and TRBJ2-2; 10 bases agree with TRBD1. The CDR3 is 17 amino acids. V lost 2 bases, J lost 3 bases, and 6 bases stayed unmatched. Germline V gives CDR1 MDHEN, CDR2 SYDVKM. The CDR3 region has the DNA TGTGCCAGCAGTTTAACGACAGGGGGCTATGACACCGGGGAGCTGTTTTTT. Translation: CASSLTTGGYDTGELFF.

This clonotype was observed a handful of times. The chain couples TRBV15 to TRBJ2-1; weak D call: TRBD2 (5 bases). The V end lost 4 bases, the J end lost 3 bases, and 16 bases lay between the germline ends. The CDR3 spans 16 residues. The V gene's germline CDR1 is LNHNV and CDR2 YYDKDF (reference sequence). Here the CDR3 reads CATSKHPGKSYNEQFF. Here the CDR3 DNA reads TGTGCCACCAGCAAACACCCGGGGAAAAGCTACAATGAGCAGTTCTTC.

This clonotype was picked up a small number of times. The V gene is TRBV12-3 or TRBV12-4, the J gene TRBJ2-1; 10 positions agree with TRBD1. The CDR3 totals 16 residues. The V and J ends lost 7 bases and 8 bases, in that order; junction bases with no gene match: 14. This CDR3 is CASTIGGQGVLDEQFF. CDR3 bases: TGTGCCAGCACCATAGGCGGACAGGGGGTATTGGATGAGCAGTTCTTC.

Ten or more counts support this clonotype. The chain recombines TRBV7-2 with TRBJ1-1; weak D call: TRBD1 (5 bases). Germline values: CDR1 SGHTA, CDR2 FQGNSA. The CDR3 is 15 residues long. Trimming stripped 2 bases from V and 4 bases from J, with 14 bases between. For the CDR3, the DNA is TGTGCCAGCAGCTTATGGAGCAGGGAGGGCACTGAAGCTTTCTTT. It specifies CASSLWSREGTEAFF. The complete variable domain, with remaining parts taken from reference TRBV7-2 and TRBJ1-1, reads GAGVSQSPSNKVTEKGKDVELRCDPISGHTALYWYRQSLGQGLEFLIYFQGNSAPDKSGLPSDRFSAERTGGSVSTLTIQRTQQEDSAVYLCASSLWSREGTEAFFGQGTRLTVV.

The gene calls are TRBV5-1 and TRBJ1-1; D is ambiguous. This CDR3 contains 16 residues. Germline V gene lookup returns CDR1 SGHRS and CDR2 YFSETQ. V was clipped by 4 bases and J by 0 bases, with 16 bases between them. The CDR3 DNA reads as TGCGCCAGCAGCCAACCCCCGGTGGGAATGAACACTGAAGCTTTCTTT. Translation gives CASSQPPVGMNTEAFF.

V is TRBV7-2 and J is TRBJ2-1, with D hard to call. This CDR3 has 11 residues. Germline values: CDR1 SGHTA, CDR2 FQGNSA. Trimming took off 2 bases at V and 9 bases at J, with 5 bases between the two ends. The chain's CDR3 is CASSLTPEQFF. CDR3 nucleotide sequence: TGTGCCAGCAGCTTAACGCCTGAGCAGTTCTTC.

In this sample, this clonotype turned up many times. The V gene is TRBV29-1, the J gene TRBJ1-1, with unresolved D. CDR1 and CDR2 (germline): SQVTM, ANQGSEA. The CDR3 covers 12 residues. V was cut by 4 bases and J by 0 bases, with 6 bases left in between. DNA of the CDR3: TGCAGCGTTGGCAGATTGAACACTGAAGCTTTCTTT. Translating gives CSVGRLNTEAFF.

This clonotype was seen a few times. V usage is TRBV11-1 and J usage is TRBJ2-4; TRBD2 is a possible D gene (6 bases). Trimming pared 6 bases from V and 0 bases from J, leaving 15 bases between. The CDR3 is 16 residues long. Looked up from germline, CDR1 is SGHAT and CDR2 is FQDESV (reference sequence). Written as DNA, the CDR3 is TGTGCCAGCAGATTTGGGCGGGGACTAGCCAAAAACATTCAGTACTTC. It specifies CASRFGRGLAKNIQYF.

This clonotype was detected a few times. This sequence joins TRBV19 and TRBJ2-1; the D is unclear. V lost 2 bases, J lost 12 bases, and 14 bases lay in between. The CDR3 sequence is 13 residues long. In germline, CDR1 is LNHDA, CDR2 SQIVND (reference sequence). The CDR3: CASSITEGRVQFF. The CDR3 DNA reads TGTGCCAGTAGTATAACCGAAGGTCGCGTGCAGTTCTTC. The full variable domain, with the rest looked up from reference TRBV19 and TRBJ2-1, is DGGITQSPKYLFRKEGQNVTLSCEQNLNHDAMYWYRQDPGQGLRLIYYSQIVNDFQKGDIAEGYSVSREKKESFPLTVTSAQKNPTAFYLCASSITEGRVQFFGPGTRLTVL.